The 14 T cell receptor beta chains presented below share a single source sample, sequenced in a study of T-cell memory formation after mild COVID-19 (dated by TCRdb to 2020 to 2022). Library generation was performed with 5' RACE. TCRdb shows the sequencer as Illumina NovaSeq 6000. TCRdb trimmed the raw reads at Q25, called clones with MiXCR and kept productive beta chains. For every CDR3 protein sequence, its rows merge into one entry that carries the most common genes and DNA. The sample records 360,000 or so distinct CDR3 sequences, around 28% of which are singletons. Of the sample, approximately 15% falls within the top ten clones. The specimen was PBMCs or a T cell subset sorted from them (not recorded which). These receptors were obtained from an adult woman who had mild COVID-19 (a few samples of this study predate the infection). The sample titles of this study are shuffled in the database, so cell type and time point are left out; the donor was told from shared clones.

This clonotype came up a few times. The chain is built from TRBV7-9 and TRBJ2-7, with D perhaps matching TRBD2 (6 bases). The germline V gene has CDR1 SEHNR and CDR2 FQNEAQ (reference sequence). The CDR3 extends over 12 amino acids. V was shortened by 8 bases and J by 10 bases, with 18 bases between the two germline ends. The CDR3 DNA follows: TGTGCCAGCGGACCAGGGCGGGGCGATCAGTACTTC. This sequence encodes CASGPGRGDQYF.

The genes are TRBV7-6 and TRBJ2-7; 10 bases match TRBD1. V was clipped by 4 bases and J by 5 bases; unmatched bases: 5. Germline V CDR1 and CDR2: SGHVS, FNYEAQ. The CDR3 runs to 14 residues. The CDR3: CASSSTGQGDEQYF. In nucleotides, the CDR3 is TGTGCCAGCAGCTCTACAGGACAGGGGGACGAGCAGTACTTC.

The rearrangement uses TRBV12-3 or TRBV12-4 and TRBJ2-3, with D tentatively TRBD2 (6 bases). The CDR3 has 13 amino acids. V lost 8 bases and J 5 bases, leaving 14 bases between the germline ends. DNA of the CDR3: TGTGCCAGCTGGAGGGGATCCGGAGATACGCAGTATTTT. Amino acid sequence: CASWRGSGDTQYF.

The rearrangement joins TRBV12-3 or TRBV12-4 to TRBJ2-1; D gene ambiguous. Trimming took off 5 bases at V and 0 bases at J, with 14 bases between the two ends. The CDR3 spans 16 residues. The CDR3 DNA reads TGTGCCAGCAGTCTGAACGGGCCAAGCTCCTACAATGAGCAGTTCTTC. Translating it yields CASSLNGPSSYNEQFF.

This clonotype was counted at least ten times. V and J are TRBV28 and TRBJ2-5; 7 bases fit TRBD1. This CDR3 has 16 amino acids. Trimming at V came to 1 base and at J to 7 bases, leaving 12 bases not matched to a gene. Per germline, CDR1 MDHEN and CDR2 SYDVKM. CDR3 region: CASSLLDGRPGGTQYF. The CDR3 nucleotides read TGTGCCAGCAGTTTATTGGATGGGCGCCCAGGGGGGACCCAGTACTTC. Based on the CDR3 plus reference TRBV28 and TRBJ2-5, the full variable domain is DVKVTQSSRYLVKRTGEKVFLECVQDMDHENMFWYRQDPGLGLRLIYFSYDVKMKEKGDIPEGYSVSREKKERFSLILESASTNQTSMYLCASSLLDGRPGGTQYFGPGTRLLVL.

This chain uses TRBV7-3 with TRBJ2-5, with 8 bases aligning to TRBD2. J was trimmed by 5 bases and V by 5 bases; bases with no gene match: 7. Germline V gives CDR1 SGHTA, CDR2 FQGTGA. CDR3 length: 14 residues. In nucleotides, the CDR3 is TGTGCCAGCAGCCGCGGGGGGCCCCGGGAGACCCAGTACTTC. The encoded protein is CASSRGGPRETQYF.

In this sample, this clonotype turned up a few times. V is TRBV20-1 and J is TRBJ2-1; 13 positions match TRBD2. V gave up 4 bases and J gave up 5 bases; unmatched junction bases: 5. The CDR3 spans 15 residues. The germline CDR1 and CDR2 sequences are DFQATT and SNEGSKA (reference sequence). CDR3 sequence (DNA): TGCAGTGCTACTACTAGCGGGAGGGCCAACAATGAGCAGTTCTTC. This encodes CSATTSGRANNEQFF.

The chain has TRBV7-8 and TRBJ1-4; D unclear. V gave up 4 bases and J gave up 7 bases, with 19 bases separating them. The CDR3 is 16 residues long. Germline CDR1 and CDR2: SGHVS and FQNEAQ. CDR3 loop: CASSSRPPDLIEKLFF. The DNA for the CDR3 is TGTGCCAGCAGCTCTAGACCCCCTGATCTGATTGAAAAACTGTTTTTT.

This clonotype was observed at least ten times. This chain joins TRBV7-8 and TRBJ2-2; 12 bases match TRBD1. J lost 6 bases, V lost 5 bases, and 4 bases had no gene match. Germline V gives CDR1 SGHVS, CDR2 FQNEAQ. This CDR3 region has 15 residues. CDR3 sequence reads: CASSQGQGAAGELFF. The CDR3 bases are TGTGCCAGCAGCCAGGGACAGGGGGCCGCCGGGGAGCTGTTTTTT.

The chain recombines TRBV5-8 with TRBJ2-7, with TRBD1 matching 7 bases. Germline values: CDR1 SGHTS, CDR2 YDEGEE. The V gene end was trimmed by 2 bases and the J gene end by 0 bases; junction bases not matched to a gene: 5. The CDR3 is 15 amino acids. The CDR3 sequence is CASSFYGTASYEQYF. The CDR3 nucleotides are TGTGCCAGCAGCTTCTACGGGACAGCCTCCTACGAGCAGTACTTC.

This clonotype was observed a handful of times. V gene TRBV7-9 combines with J gene TRBJ1-1; D possibly corresponds to TRBD1 (6 bases). The V end lost 5 bases, the J end lost 10 bases, and 14 bases lay between the germline ends. The CDR3 runs 12 residues. Germline V gives CDR1 SEHNR, CDR2 FQNEAQ (reference sequence). The CDR3 bases are TGTGCCAGCAGCGGGGGTGGAGGGGGAGCTTTCTTT. Protein: CASSGGGGGAFF.

This clonotype showed up just a few times. V usage is TRBV29-1 and J usage is TRBJ1-1; 7 nucleotides agree with TRBD1. The CDR3 is 13 residues long. V trimming: 4 bases; J trimming: 4 bases; junction bases outside the gene matches: 6. Germline V gene sequence: CDR1 SQVTM, CDR2 ANQGSEA. DNA for the CDR3: TGCAGCGTTGCTTTGGCAGGGGGCACTGAAGCTTTCTTT. Translating gives CSVALAGGTEAFF. Full variable domain (outside the CDR3, taken from reference TRBV29-1 and TRBJ1-1): SAVISQKPSRDICQRGTSLTIQCQVDSQVTMMFWYRQQPGQSLTLIATANQGSEATYESGFVIDKFPISRPNLTFSTLTVSNMSPEDSSIYLCSVALAGGTEAFFGQGTRLTVV.

The chain combines TRBV7-3 with TRBJ1-1; tentative D call: TRBD1 (5 bases). Germline CDR1 is SGHTA and CDR2 is FQGTGA. Trimming took off 0 bases at V and 6 bases at J, with 11 bases between the two ends. This CDR3 region has 14 residues. CDR3 region: CASSLTGQGAEAFF. The CDR3 DNA follows: TGTGCCAGCAGCTTAACTGGGCAGGGAGCTGAAGCTTTCTTT.

The chain carries TRBV3-2 and TRBJ2-5; TRBD1 is the table's D call and was not checked against the DNA. TRBV3-2 is given as a pseudogene. The length of the CDR3 is 16 residues. CDR3 region: CASSQVPGVRGETQYF. For the CDR3, the DNA is TGTGCCAGCAGCCAAGTCCCGGGAGTTCGTGGAGAGACCCAGTACTTC.